Following are 19 T cell receptor beta chains from one sample sequenced in a study of T-cell reconstitution after alpha-beta-depleted transplantation in children. Unique molecular identifiers were used to barcode this TCRbeta library. TCRdb re-called the PCR reads through MiXCR, storing one row per CDR3 protein. Among fewer than 250,000 distinct CDR3 sequences, approximately 17% were seen once, and the ten largest hold about 41%. Sequencing was performed on PBMCs, mostly from graft donor cells, taken 360 days after TCRalphabeta/CD19-depleted stem cell transplant. These TCRs come from a male patient under 10 years old who had a stem cell transplant for acute lymphoblastic leukemia, so the T cells may come from the graft donor.

Only one count was recorded for this clonotype. The V and J genes are TRBV6-5 and TRBJ1-3, with D tentatively TRBD1 (5 bases). V lost 5 bases to trimming and J lost 0 bases, with 14 bases between them. The CDR3 sequence is 16 residues long. CDR1 and CDR2 (germline): MNHEY, SVGAGI. The CDR3: CASSLDGGNSGNTIYF. The CDR3 DNA reads TGTGCCAGCAGTCTCGATGGGGGGAACTCTGGAAACACCATATATTTT.

This clonotype was seen a few times. The genes are TRBV5-1 and TRBJ2-1, with 12 positions matching TRBD1. This CDR3 has 17 residues. The germline CDR1 and CDR2 sequences are SGHRS and YFSETQ. J gave up 2 bases and V 4 bases, and 7 bases lay outside the gene matches. DNA for the CDR3: TGCGCCAGCAGCCCCCGGGACAGGGGGCTGACCTACAATGAGCAGTTCTTC. It yields the protein CASSPRDRGLTYNEQFF.

In this sample, this clonotype turned up a few times. This rearrangement joins TRBV7-8 to TRBJ1-5, with 8 bases fitting TRBD1. There are 18 residues in the CDR3. V dropped 2 bases and J dropped 4; count of bases not matched to a gene: 13. The germline V gene has CDR1 SGHVS and CDR2 FQNEAQ. For the CDR3, the DNA is TGTGCCAGCAGCTTAAGGACCCAACAGGGGGGAGGGAATCAGCCCCAGCATTTT. Its protein product is CASSLRTQQGGGNQPQHF.

The CDR3 sequence is CASSTSGGAKTQYF. The CDR3 nucleotides are TGTGCCAGCAGCACTAGCGGGGGGGCAAAGACCCAGTACTTC. The chain employs TRBV12-3 or TRBV12-4 and TRBJ2-5, with 13 nucleotides matching TRBD2. CDR3 length equals 14 residues. J was trimmed by 6 bases and V by 6 bases; bases with no gene match: 4.

This clonotype was counted many times. The genes are TRBV12-5 and TRBJ1-1; D is unresolved. With 2 bases removed from V and 4 bases from J, the gap between germline ends came to 5 bases. CDR3 length: 12 residues. In germline, CDR1 is LGHNT, CDR2 FRNRAP. CDR3 protein: CASGLSVTEAFF. In nucleotides, the CDR3 is TGTGCTAGTGGTTTGTCGGTCACTGAAGCTTTCTTT. The whole variable domain, remainder taken from reference TRBV12-5 and TRBJ1-1, is DARVTQTPRHKVTEMGQEVTMRCQPILGHNTVFWYRQTMMQGLELLAYFRNRAPLDDSGMPKDRFSAEMPDATLATLKIQPSEPRDSAVYFCASGLSVTEAFFGQGTRLTVV.

The chain links TRBV12-3 or TRBV12-4 to TRBJ2-1, with TRBD2 matching over 10 bases. Trimming took 5 bases from V and 5 from J; bases not matched to a gene: 6. This CDR3 is 15 amino acids long. CDR3 coding DNA: TGTGCCAGCAGTCCCCCCCTAGCGGGGGACAATGAGCAGTTCTTC. Translated: CASSPPLAGDNEQFF.

The table lists this clonotype with a few counts. The chain couples TRBV3-1 to TRBJ2-3; D remains unclear. The V gene's germline CDR1 is LGHDT and CDR2 YNNKEL (reference sequence). There are 16 residues in the CDR3. Trimming removed 4 bases from V and 0 bases from J, with 14 bases in between. Here the CDR3 reads CASSPRGGTSTDTQYF. The CDR3 coding sequence is TGTGCCAGCAGCCCCCGCGGCGGAACTAGCACAGATACGCAGTATTTT.

In its sample, this clonotype was seen a few times. The chain carries TRBV12-3 or TRBV12-4 and TRBJ2-7, with D unresolved. This CDR3 comprises 14 residues. Trimming took off 2 bases at V and 6 bases at J, with 14 bases between the two ends. CDR3 protein: CASSLQARLAEQYF. The CDR3 DNA reads as TGTGCCAGCAGTTTACAGGCTAGGTTGGCCGAGCAGTACTTC.

J is TRBJ2-1 and V is TRBV20-1; tentatively, D is TRBD2 (5 bases). Between the trimmed V and J ends, which lost 0 bases and 10 bases, there was a span of 22 bases. This CDR3 region has 16 residues. Looked up from germline, CDR1 is DFQATT and CDR2 is SNEGSKA (reference sequence). DNA of the CDR3: TGCAGTGCTAGAGAAAGTAGGGAACGGGCGGGTTGGGAGCAGTTCTTC. Its translation: CSARESRERAGWEQFF.

The chain recombines TRBV7-2 with TRBJ2-3, with TRBD2 identical over 9 bases. The CDR3 totals 15 residues. Germline V gene sequence: CDR1 SGHTA, CDR2 FQGNSA. Losses at the gene ends were 1 base for V and 4 bases for J; bases not matched to a gene: 3. In nucleotides, the CDR3 is TGTGCCAGCAGCTTAGTAGCTAGCGGGGCAGATACGCAGTATTTT. Translation: CASSLVASGADTQYF.

This chain joins TRBV28 and TRBJ2-7; D is possibly TRBD2 (5 bases). Trimming removed 2 bases at V and 2 bases at J, with 10 bases between. Per germline, CDR1 MDHEN and CDR2 SYDVKM. CDR3 length equals 14 residues. CDR3 coding DNA: TGTGCCAGCAGTTTAGGCCCGGGAACCTACGAGCAGTACTTC. Encoded protein: CASSLGPGTYEQYF.

This clonotype was recorded at least ten times. The junction does not match germline at one end; this may be a read error. This sequence joins TRBV7-9 and TRBJ1-3; D is unresolved. CDR1 is SEHNR, CDR2 FQNEAQ, per germline (reference sequence). CDR3 length equals 14 residues. The CDR3 is CASSLAGSGNTIYF. CDR3 nucleotides: TGCGCCAGCAGCTTGGCCGGCAGCGGAAACACCATATATTTT.

The chain joins TRBV3-1 to TRBJ2-1, with 12 bases fitting TRBD2. Germline lookup yields CDR1 LGHDT and CDR2 YNNKEL (reference sequence). V was clipped by 2 bases and J by 8 bases; unmatched bases: 7. This CDR3 contains 16 residues. The chain's CDR3 is CASSQTSGGPVDEQFF. The DNA of the CDR3 is TGTGCCAGCAGCCAAACTAGCGGGGGGCCGGTTGATGAGCAGTTCTTC.

The rearrangement uses TRBV6-1 and TRBJ2-1; 7 nucleotides match TRBD1. The CDR3 contains 15 residues. With V trimmed by 2 bases and J by 8 bases, 9 bases remained unmatched. Germline V gives CDR1 MNHNS, CDR2 SASEGT. Here the CDR3 reads CASSERATGMDEQFF. Here the CDR3 DNA reads TGTGCCAGCAGTGAACGGGCGACAGGGATGGATGAGCAGTTCTTC.

The chain joins TRBV6-5 to TRBJ2-5, with 8 bases fitting TRBD1. Germline V gives CDR1 MNHEY, CDR2 SVGAGI. The J segment lost 3 bases and the V segment lost 4 bases, leaving 4 bases of the junction unmatched. This CDR3 contains 14 residues. CDR3 sequence (DNA): TGTGCCAGCAGTTTCCCAGGGGGCGAAGAGACCCAGTACTTC. Translating it yields CASSFPGGEETQYF.

This clonotype was counted between two and nine times. V and J are TRBV7-2 and TRBJ2-7; D not resolved. Trimming removed 4 bases from V and 3 bases from J, with 4 bases in between. The CDR3 consists of 11 residues. Germline CDR1 reads SGHTA; CDR2 reads FQGNSA. The DNA for the CDR3 is TGTGCCAGCAGCTATCACTACGAGCAGTACTTC. This translates into CASSYHYEQYF.

This clonotype turned up a few times. The V and J genes are TRBV7-2 and TRBJ2-7, with no clear D. The CDR3 contains 15 residues. V gave up 0 bases and J gave up 3 bases, with 12 bases separating them. Germline loops: CDR1 SGHTA, CDR2 FQGNSA. DNA for the CDR3: TGTGCCAGCAGCTTAGCGATTGGTCTGTTCTACGAGCAGTACTTC. Its protein is CASSLAIGLFYEQYF.

Ten or more counts support this clonotype. The rearrangement uses TRBV4-2 and TRBJ1-1; D is unclear. The germline V gene encodes CDR1 LGHNA and CDR2 YNFKEQ. V was cut by 1 base and J by 6 bases, with 18 bases left in between. The CDR3 loop spans 16 amino acids. The CDR3: CASSQVARGGMPEAFF. CDR3 DNA sequence: TGTGCCAGCAGCCAAGTTGCCCGGGGTGGGATGCCTGAAGCTTTCTTT.

Written as DNA, the CDR3 is TGTGCCAGCAGCTTAGAGGCGGGGACACCCCTCCACTTT. This gives the protein CASSLEAGTPLHF. The chain links TRBV7-2 to TRBJ1-6; D uncertain. The CDR3 is 13 residues long. Trimming left V 1 base short and J 11 bases short, with 9 bases between. Germline CDR1 SGHTA, CDR2 FQGNSA.